This T cell receptor (beta chain) was sequenced during a study of shared clonotypes between healthy human individuals. General study points: The study drew on few donors, limiting represented genetic and exposure-history diversity.

With respect to this clone: Antigen: not known.

The protocol was immunoSEQ multiplex PCR, while the TCRdb copy is restricted to in-frame clones and leaves out a portion. The sample has about 1.4 million clones, roughly 97% seen once; the top ten hold 1.2%. The CDR3 runs to 14 residues. Germline lookup yields CDR1 LGHNA and CDR2 YNFKEQ. Trimming left V 2 bases short and J 7 bases short, with 14 bases between. This receptor was identified in a man aged 30 to 45 in good health. This rearrangement joins TRBV4-2 to TRBJ1-1; weak D call: TRBD1 (6 bases). The sample was naive CD4+ T cells sorted from blood. The subset is: CD45RA+ positively selected. In DNA form, the CDR3 reads TGTGCCAGCAGCCAACAGGGGAGAGGTGGTGAAGCTTTCTTT. It specifies CASSQQGRGGEAFF.